The rows below give T cell receptor beta chains drawn from one sample of a study of blood T cell repertoires in COVID-19. Using immunoSEQ multiplex PCR, the repertoire was profiled, and TCRdb retains in-frame clones only, with some absent. The sample includes 250,000 to 350,000 clones, about 81% of them seen just once. The sequencing sample was made of peripheral blood. All receptors come from a human donor with COVID-19, enrolled during active disease. The donor label of this sample is uncertain. Each CDR3 is given without its conserved first and last residue.

v_call: TRBV27; cdr3_length: 12; j_call: TRBJ2-1; cdr3_aa: ASRLGQINNEQF
v_call: TRBV7-2; cdr3_length: 12; j_call: TRBJ1-1; cdr3_aa: ASSLDWARPEAF
v_call: TRBV28; cdr3_length: 9; j_call: TRBJ1-1; cdr3_aa: ASSFRTGPL
v_call: TRBV14; cdr3_length: 13; j_call: TRBJ2-5; cdr3_aa: ASSLGRGWQETQY
v_call: TRBV25-1; cdr3_length: 16; j_call: TRBJ1-4; cdr3_aa: ASSEWQGSPSFNEKLF
v_call: TRBV28; cdr3_length: 10; j_call: TRBJ1-3; cdr3_aa: ASSFSGNTIY
v_call: TRBV12-1; cdr3_length: 16; j_call: TRBJ2-1; cdr3_aa: ASSFATSGRAGGNEQF
v_call: TRBV5-1; cdr3_length: 12; j_call: TRBJ1-2; cdr3_aa: ASSQGSTNYGYT
v_call: TRBV10-3; cdr3_length: 16; j_call: TRBJ1-5; cdr3_aa: AISEGTGASRSNQPQH
v_call: TRBV9; cdr3_length: 14; j_call: TRBJ2-1; cdr3_aa: ASSSGLAQRNNEQF
v_call: TRBV5-5; cdr3_length: 13; j_call: TRBJ2-5; cdr3_aa: ASSSGLGGKETQY
v_call: TRBV5-1; cdr3_length: 13; j_call: TRBJ1-2; cdr3_aa: ASSQITTGSSGYT
v_call: TRBV4-1; cdr3_length: 13; j_call: TRBJ2-3; cdr3_aa: ASSHDGGRTDTQY
v_call: TRBV19; cdr3_length: 15; j_call: TRBJ2-6; cdr3_aa: ASSHPPRVPGANVLT
v_call: TRBV6-5; cdr3_length: 12; j_call: TRBJ1-1; cdr3_aa: ASSYGTGYPEAF
v_call: TRBV25-1; cdr3_length: 12; j_call: TRBJ2-1; cdr3_aa: ASRASGEYNEQF
v_call: TRBV10-2; cdr3_length: 14; j_call: TRBJ2-5; cdr3_aa: ASSDWGGRDQETQY
v_call: TRBV28; cdr3_length: 12; j_call: TRBJ1-5; cdr3_aa: ASSTSRRNQPQH
v_call: TRBV29-1; cdr3_length: 13; j_call: TRBJ2-7; cdr3_aa: SVITGTSADYEQY
v_call: TRBV6-2/TRBV6-3; cdr3_length: 14; j_call: TRBJ2-7; cdr3_aa: ASSYLSGRADYEQY
v_call: TRBV6-2/TRBV6-3; cdr3_length: 14; j_call: TRBJ2-7; cdr3_aa: ASSYDPSGVHHEQY
v_call: TRBV20-1; cdr3_length: 9; j_call: TRBJ1-2; cdr3_aa: ITAHSYGYT
v_call: TRBV11-2; cdr3_length: 13; j_call: TRBJ1-1; cdr3_aa: ASSPLSTGTTEAF
v_call: TRBV7-3; cdr3_length: 15; j_call: TRBJ2-2; cdr3_aa: ASSLRNVGVDAGELF
v_call: TRBV2; cdr3_length: 11; j_call: TRBJ1-4; cdr3_aa: ASSKSRAEKLF
v_call: TRBV5-1; cdr3_length: 13; j_call: TRBJ2-2; cdr3_aa: ASSLAGSRAGELF
v_call: TRBV6-2/TRBV6-3; cdr3_length: 14; j_call: TRBJ1-1; cdr3_aa: ASSTDRPNHGWGAF
v_call: TRBV15; cdr3_length: 14; j_call: TRBJ1-6; cdr3_aa: ATSRDADRGNSPLH
v_call: TRBV3-1/TRBV3-2; cdr3_length: 12; j_call: TRBJ2-5; cdr3_aa: ASSHSDRGETQY
v_call: TRBV18; cdr3_length: 14; j_call: TRBJ2-2; cdr3_aa: ASASVGQGNTGELF
v_call: TRBV3-1/TRBV3-2; cdr3_length: 12; j_call: TRBJ1-3; cdr3_aa: ASSQDNRNRGIY
v_call: TRBV7-8; cdr3_length: 14; j_call: TRBJ1-6; cdr3_aa: ASSSQGAGQGSPLH
v_call: TRBV2; cdr3_length: 13; j_call: TRBJ2-1; cdr3_aa: ASSEVGRAYNEQF
v_call: TRBV7-2; cdr3_length: 10; j_call: TRBJ2-4; cdr3_aa: ASSLLAGLQY
v_call: TRBV24-1; cdr3_length: 16; j_call: TRBJ2-7; cdr3_aa: ATSPGTAIPGTRYEQY
v_call: TRBV28; cdr3_length: 14; j_call: TRBJ1-5; cdr3_aa: ASSRDRGLKEQPQH
v_call: TRBV5-1; cdr3_length: 12; j_call: TRBJ1-1; cdr3_aa: ASSSRTGSVEAF
v_call: TRBV15; cdr3_length: 13; j_call: TRBJ2-7; cdr3_aa: ATSRYSLGSGEQY
v_call: TRBV7-8; cdr3_length: 13; j_call: TRBJ1-6; cdr3_aa: ASSLTVSYNSPLH
v_call: TRBV6-1; cdr3_length: 10; j_call: TRBJ1-6; cdr3_aa: ASRGGDGPLH
v_call: TRBV11-3; cdr3_length: 11; j_call: TRBJ2-1; cdr3_aa: ASSLGEPDEQF
v_call: TRBV7-3; cdr3_length: 11; j_call: TRBJ2-7; cdr3_aa: ASSSGTGYEQY
v_call: TRBV11-2; cdr3_length: 12; j_call: TRBJ1-1; cdr3_aa: ASSFTGGNTEAF
v_call: TRBV6-6; cdr3_length: 12; j_call: TRBJ1-4; cdr3_aa: ASSLRSTNEKLF
v_call: TRBV6-5; cdr3_length: 13; j_call: TRBJ1-1; cdr3_aa: ASRDAPLRGTEAF
v_call: TRBV11-2; cdr3_length: 9; j_call: TRBJ2-1; cdr3_aa: ASSLSGEQF
v_call: TRBV11-3; cdr3_length: 13; j_call: TRBJ2-7; cdr3_aa: ASSPGQRSSYEQY
v_call: TRBV7-9; cdr3_length: 14; j_call: TRBJ2-1; cdr3_aa: ASSQPWVGALNEQF
v_call: TRBV6-2/TRBV6-3; cdr3_length: 13; j_call: TRBJ1-2; cdr3_aa: ASSYTRGVAYGYT
v_call: TRBV4-1; cdr3_length: 13; j_call: TRBJ1-3; cdr3_aa: ASSQASVAGNTIY
v_call: TRBV19; cdr3_length: 14; j_call: TRBJ2-7; cdr3_aa: ASSTRGTSGSYEQY
v_call: TRBV30; cdr3_length: 11; j_call: TRBJ1-1; cdr3_aa: AWSVSPNTEAF
v_call: TRBV28; cdr3_length: 13; j_call: TRBJ2-5; cdr3_aa: ASSLWSDSQGNQY